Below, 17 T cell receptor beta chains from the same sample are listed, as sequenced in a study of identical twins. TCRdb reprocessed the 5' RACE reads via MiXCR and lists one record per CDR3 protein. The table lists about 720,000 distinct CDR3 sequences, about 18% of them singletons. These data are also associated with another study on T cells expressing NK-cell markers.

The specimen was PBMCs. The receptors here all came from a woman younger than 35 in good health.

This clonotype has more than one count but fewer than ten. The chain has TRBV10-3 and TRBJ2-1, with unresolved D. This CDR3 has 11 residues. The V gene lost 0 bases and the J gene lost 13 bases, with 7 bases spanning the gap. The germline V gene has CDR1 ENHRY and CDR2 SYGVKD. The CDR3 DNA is TGTGCCATCAGTGAGTCGGAAGTTCAGTTCTTC. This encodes CAISESEVQFF.

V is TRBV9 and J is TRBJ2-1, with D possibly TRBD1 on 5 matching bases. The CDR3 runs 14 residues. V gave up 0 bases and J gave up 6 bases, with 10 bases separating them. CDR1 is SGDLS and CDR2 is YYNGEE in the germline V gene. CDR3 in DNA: TGTGCCAGCAGCGTAGGGATAGGGGCCAATGAGCAGTTCTTC. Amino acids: CASSVGIGANEQFF.

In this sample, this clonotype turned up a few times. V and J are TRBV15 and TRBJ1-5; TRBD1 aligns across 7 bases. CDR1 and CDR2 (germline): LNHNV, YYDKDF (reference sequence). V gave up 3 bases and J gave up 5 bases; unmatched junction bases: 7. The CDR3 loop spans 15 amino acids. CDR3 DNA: TGTGCCACCAGCAGCCGGGACAGTGGAGATCAGCCCCAGCATTTT. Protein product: CATSSRDSGDQPQHF.

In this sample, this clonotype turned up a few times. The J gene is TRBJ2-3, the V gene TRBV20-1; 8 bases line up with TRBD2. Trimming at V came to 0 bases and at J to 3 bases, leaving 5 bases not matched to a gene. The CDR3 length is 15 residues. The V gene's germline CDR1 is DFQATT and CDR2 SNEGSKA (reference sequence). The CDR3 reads CSARELIAGTDTQYF. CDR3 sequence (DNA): TGCAGTGCTAGAGAACTAATAGCGGGGACAGATACGCAGTATTTT.

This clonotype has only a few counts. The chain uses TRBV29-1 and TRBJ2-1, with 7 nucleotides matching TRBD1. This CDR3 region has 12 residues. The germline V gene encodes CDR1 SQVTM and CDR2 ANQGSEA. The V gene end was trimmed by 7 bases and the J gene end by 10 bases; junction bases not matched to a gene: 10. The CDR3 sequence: CSASGQAHEQFF. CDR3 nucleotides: TGCAGCGCTAGTGGACAGGCCCACGAGCAGTTCTTC.

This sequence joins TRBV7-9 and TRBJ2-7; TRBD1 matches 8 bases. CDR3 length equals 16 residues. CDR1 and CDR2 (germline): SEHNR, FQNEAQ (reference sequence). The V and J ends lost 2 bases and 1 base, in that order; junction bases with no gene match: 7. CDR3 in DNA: TGTGCCAGCAGCTTACTCATTACAGGGGGGTCCTACGAGCAGTACTTC. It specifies CASSLLITGGSYEQYF.

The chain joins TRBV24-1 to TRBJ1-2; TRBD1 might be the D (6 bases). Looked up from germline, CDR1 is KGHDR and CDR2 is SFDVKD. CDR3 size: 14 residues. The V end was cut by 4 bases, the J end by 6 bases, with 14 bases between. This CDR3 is CATSDSRTAHGYTF. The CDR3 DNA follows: TGTGCCACCAGTGACTCTAGGACAGCTCATGGCTACACCTTC.

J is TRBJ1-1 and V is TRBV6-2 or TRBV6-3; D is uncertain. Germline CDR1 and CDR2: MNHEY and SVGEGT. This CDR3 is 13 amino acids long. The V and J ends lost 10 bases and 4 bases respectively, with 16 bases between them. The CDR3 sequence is CATIPRVRTEAFF. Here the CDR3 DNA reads TGTGCCACCATACCTAGGGTGCGCACTGAAGCTTTCTTT.

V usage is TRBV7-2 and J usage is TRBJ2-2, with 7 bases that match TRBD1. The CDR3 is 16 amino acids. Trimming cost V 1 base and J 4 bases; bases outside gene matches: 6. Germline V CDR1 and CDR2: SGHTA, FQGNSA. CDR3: CASSLVTGLVTGELFF. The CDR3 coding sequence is TGTGCCAGCAGCTTAGTGACAGGGTTGGTCACCGGGGAGCTGTTTTTT.

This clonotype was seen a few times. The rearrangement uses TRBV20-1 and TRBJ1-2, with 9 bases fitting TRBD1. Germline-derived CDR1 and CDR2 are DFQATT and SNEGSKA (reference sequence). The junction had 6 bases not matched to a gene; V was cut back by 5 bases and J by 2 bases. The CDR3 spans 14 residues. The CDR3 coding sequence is TGCAGTGCTTGGGGACAGGGCTTGAACTATGGCTACACCTTC. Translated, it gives CSAWGQGLNYGYTF.

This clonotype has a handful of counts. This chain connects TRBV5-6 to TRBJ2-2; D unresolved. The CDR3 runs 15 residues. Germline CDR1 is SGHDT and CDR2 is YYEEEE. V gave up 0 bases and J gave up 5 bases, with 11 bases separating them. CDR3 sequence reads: CASSLDAFLTGELFF. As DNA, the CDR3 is TGTGCCAGCAGCTTGGACGCGTTCCTAACCGGGGAGCTGTTTTTT. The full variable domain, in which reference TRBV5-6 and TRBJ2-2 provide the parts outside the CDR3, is DAGVTQSPTHLIKTRGQQVTLRCSPKSGHDTVSWYQQALGQGPQFIFQYYEEEERQRGNFPDRFSGHQFPNYSSELNVNALLLGDSALYLCASSLDAFLTGELFFGEGSRLTVL.

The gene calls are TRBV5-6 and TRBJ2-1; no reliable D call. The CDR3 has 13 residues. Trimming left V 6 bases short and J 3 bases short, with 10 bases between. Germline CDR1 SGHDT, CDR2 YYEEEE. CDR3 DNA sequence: TGTGCCAGCATTCTAGGGAACTACAATGAGCAGTTCTTC. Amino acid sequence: CASILGNYNEQFF. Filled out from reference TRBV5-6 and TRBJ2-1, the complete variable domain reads DAGVTQSPTHLIKTRGQQVTLRCSPKSGHDTVSWYQQALGQGPQFIFQYYEEEERQRGNFPDRFSGHQFPNYSSELNVNALLLGDSALYLCASILGNYNEQFFGPGTRLTVL.

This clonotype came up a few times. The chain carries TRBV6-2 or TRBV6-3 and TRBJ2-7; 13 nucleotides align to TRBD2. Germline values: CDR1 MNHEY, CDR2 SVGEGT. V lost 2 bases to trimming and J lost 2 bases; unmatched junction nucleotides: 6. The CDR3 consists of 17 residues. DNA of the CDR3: TGTGCCAGCAGTTACCCTCGACTAGCGGGAGGCACCTACGAGCAGTACTTC. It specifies CASSYPRLAGGTYEQYF.

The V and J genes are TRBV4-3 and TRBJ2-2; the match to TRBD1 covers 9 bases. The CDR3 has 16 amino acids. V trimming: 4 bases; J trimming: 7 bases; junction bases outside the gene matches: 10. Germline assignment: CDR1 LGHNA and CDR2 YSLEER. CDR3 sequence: CASSRPGQGRGGELFF. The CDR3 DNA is TGCGCCAGCAGCCGTCCGGGACAGGGCAGGGGCGGGGAGCTGTTTTTT.

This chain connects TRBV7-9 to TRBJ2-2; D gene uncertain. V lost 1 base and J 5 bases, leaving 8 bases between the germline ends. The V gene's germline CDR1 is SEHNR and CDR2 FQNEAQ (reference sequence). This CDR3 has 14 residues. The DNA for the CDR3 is TGTGCCAGCAGCTTAGTCAGGCGGACCGGGGAGCTGTTTTTT. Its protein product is CASSLVRRTGELFF.

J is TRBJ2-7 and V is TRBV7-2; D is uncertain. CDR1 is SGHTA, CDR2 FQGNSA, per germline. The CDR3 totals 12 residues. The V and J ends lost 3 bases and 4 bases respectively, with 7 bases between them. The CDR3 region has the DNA TGTGCCAGCAGCTTTGCCAAATACGAGCAGTACTTC. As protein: CASSFAKYEQYF.

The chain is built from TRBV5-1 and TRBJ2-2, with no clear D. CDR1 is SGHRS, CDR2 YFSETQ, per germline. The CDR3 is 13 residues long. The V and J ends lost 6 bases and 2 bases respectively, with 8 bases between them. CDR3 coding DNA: TGCGCCAGCACGGTTCGCAACACCGGGGAGCTGTTTTTT. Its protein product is CASTVRNTGELFF.